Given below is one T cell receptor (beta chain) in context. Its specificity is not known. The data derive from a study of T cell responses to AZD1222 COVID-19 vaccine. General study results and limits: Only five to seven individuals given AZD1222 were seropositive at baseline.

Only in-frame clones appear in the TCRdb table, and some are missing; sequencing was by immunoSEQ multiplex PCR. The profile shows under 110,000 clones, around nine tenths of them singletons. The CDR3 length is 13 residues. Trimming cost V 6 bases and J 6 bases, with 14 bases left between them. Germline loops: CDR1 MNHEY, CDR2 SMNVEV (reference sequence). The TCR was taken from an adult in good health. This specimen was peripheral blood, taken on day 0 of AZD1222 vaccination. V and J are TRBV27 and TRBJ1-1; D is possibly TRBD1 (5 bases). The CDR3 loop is CASRYLGGSEAFF. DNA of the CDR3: TGTGCCAGCAGGTACCTGGGGGGATCTGAAGCTTTCTTT.